This T cell receptor (beta chain) originates from a study of regulatory T cells in long-lasting Graves disease. Regarding time point: newly diagnosed GD, antithyroid drugs for less than 3 months. There was RNA extracted from PBMCs, and the TCR library was made from it. It was American Thyroid Association guidelines that determined Graves' disease diagnosis. This clonotype was seen many times. Combining iRepertoire HTBI primers with Arm-PCR of CDR3 regions, the authors built TCR beta libraries. MiXCR, applied by TCRdb to the multiplex PCR reads, yields one record per CDR3 protein. The table includes some 450,000 distinct CDR3 sequences, around 17% detected once. The sample also formed part of further work on T cells in Graves' hyperthyroidism and ophthalmopathy.

The clonotype was recovered from a woman aged 25 to 39 with Graves disease. The specimen comprised peripheral blood mononuclear cells (PBMCs), sampled at new diagnosis, from a patient treated with antithyroid drugs.

CDR3: CASSLSGLAANTGELFF. The CDR3 DNA sequence: TGTGCCAGCAGCCTTTCCGGACTAGCGGCGAACACCGGGGAGCTGTTTTTT. V and J are TRBV28 and TRBJ2-2; 10 bases fit TRBD2. There are 17 residues in the CDR3. Germline V CDR1 and CDR2: MDHEN, SYDVKM. J was trimmed by 0 bases and V by 6 bases; bases with no gene match: 7.